This is a list of T cell receptor beta chains from one sample in a study of blood T cells in healthy people across ages. Via MiXCR, TCRdb re-called the 5' RACE reads, giving one row per CDR3 protein. Found here are around 800,000 distinct CDR3 sequences, about 55% of them singletons; the top ten hold 41%. Sequenced: blood. These receptors all stem from an elderly man in good health. Each CDR3 is given with its conserved first and last residue. A D gene is named only where the DNA matches it firmly. Clone size is given for some rows only: seen once, a few or many times, or a class if the clone is expanded.

TRBD2	-	TRBJ2-5	TRBV3-1	CASRDTSGRRETQYF	TGTGCCAGCAGGGACACTAGCGGGAGGAGAGAGACCCAGTACTTC
-	-	TRBJ1-4	TRBV5-1	CASSLEGDSTNEKLFF	TGCGCCAGCAGCTTAGAGGGAGACTCAACTAATGAAAAACTGTTTTTT
-	-	TRBJ1-2	TRBV5-6	CASSGGTTPRYYGYTF	TGTGCCAGCAGCGGAGGGACAACCCCCCGATATTATGGCTACACCTTC
TRBD2	-	TRBJ2-5	TRBV28	CASRIAGGGAQETQYF	TGTGCCAGCAGGATAGCGGGAGGAGGGGCCCAAGAGACCCAGTACTTC
-	-	TRBJ2-1	TRBV10-3	CAISGASLSGSDNEQFF	TGTGCCATCAGTGGGGCTAGTCTCAGCGGATCAGACAATGAGCAGTTCTTC
-	few	TRBJ2-1	TRBV29-1	CSVRTRDLQYNEQFF	TGCAGCGTGCGCACCCGGGACCTTCAATACAATGAGCAGTTCTTC
TRBD1	-	TRBJ2-1	TRBV5-1	CASSWQGVMDEQFF	TGCGCCAGCAGCTGGCAGGGGGTTATGGATGAGCAGTTCTTC
-	-	TRBJ2-1	TRBV5-1	CASSLEGRSLNEQFF	TGCGCCAGCAGCTTGGAGGGTCGGTCCCTCAATGAGCAGTTCTTC
-	-	TRBJ2-7	TRBV21-1	CASSKISSGSSDEQYF	TGTGCCAGCAGCAAAATTTCGAGCGGGAGTAGCGACGAGCAGTACTTC
-	-	TRBJ2-7	TRBV15	CATSRNDRRVTYEQYF	TGTGCCACCAGCAGGAATGACAGGAGGGTAACCTACGAGCAGTACTTC
TRBD2	-	TRBJ2-4	TRBV6-6	CASSYSGLAGNIQYF	TGTGCCAGCAGTTACTCGGGACTAGCGGGAAACATTCAGTACTTC
TRBD1	few	TRBJ2-5	TRBV20-1	CSADRDSIQETQYF	TGCAGTGCTGACCGGGACAGTATACAAGAGACCCAGTACTTC
TRBD1	once	TRBJ1-5	TRBV12-3/TRBV12-4	CASSFLLDRANQPQHF	TGTGCCAGCAGTTTCCTTCTCGACAGGGCGAATCAGCCCCAGCATTTT
TRBD2	few	TRBJ2-1	TRBV7-2	CASSHRGASGKIYNEQFF	TGTGCCAGCAGCCACCGAGGGGCTAGCGGGAAAATCTACAATGAGCAGTTCTTC
-	-	TRBJ2-2	TRBV10-3	CAIAASANTGELFF	TGTGCCATCGCGGCTAGCGCAAACACCGGGGAGCTGTTTTTT
TRBD1	-	TRBJ2-1	TRBV29-1	CSAAELTGVQFF	TGCAGCGCCGCAGAACTGACAGGGGTACAGTTCTTC
TRBD1	-	TRBJ1-5	TRBV7-2	CASSSLSGTGALGNQPQHF	TGTGCCAGCAGCTCCCTTAGCGGGACAGGGGCGTTGGGCAATCAGCCCCAGCATTTT
-	-	TRBJ2-7	TRBV20-1	CSASSRVDEQYF	TGCAGTGCTAGCTCCAGGGTCGACGAGCAGTACTTC
TRBD1	few	TRBJ1-4	TRBV7-9	CASSHDRVTNEKLFF	TGTGCCAGCAGCCACGACAGGGTTACTAATGAAAAACTGTTTTTT
-	once	TRBJ2-1	TRBV15	CATSRGDEYNEQFF	TGTGCCACCAGCAGAGGAGACGAGTACAATGAGCAGTTCTTC
TRBD2	-	TRBJ2-1	TRBV28	CASLSPLAGGHLPNEQFF	TGTGCCAGCCTATCCCCCCTAGCGGGAGGTCACTTACCTAATGAGCAGTTCTTC
-	few	TRBJ2-7	TRBV7-9	CASSLGTRSYEQYF	TGTGCCAGCAGCTTAGGGACAAGATCCTACGAGCAGTACTTC
-	-	TRBJ1-2	TRBV7-9	CASSPDSTSYGYTF	TGTGCCAGCAGCCCGGACAGCACCAGCTATGGCTACACCTTC
TRBD2	-	TRBJ2-5	TRBV4-2	CASSPRTSGRAEETLYF	TGTGCCAGCAGCCCGCGGACTAGCGGGAGGGCCGAAGAGACCCTGTACTTC
-	few	TRBJ2-1	TRBV7-3	CASSPDGSSQQFF	TGTGCCAGCAGCCCTGACGGGTCCTCCCAACAGTTCTTC
TRBD2	-	TRBJ2-7	TRBV5-1	CASSLALAGGPYEQYF	TGCGCCAGCAGCTTGGCTCTAGCGGGAGGGCCCTACGAGCAGTACTTC
-	-	TRBJ2-5	TRBV18	CASSPPRDQFPRSETQYF	TGTGCCAGCTCACCACCGAGGGATCAGTTCCCCCGGTCAGAGACCCAGTACTTC
-	once	TRBJ1-1	TRBV4-1	CASSQEWRVETEAFF	TGCGCCAGCAGCCAAGAGTGGCGGGTTGAGACTGAAGCTTTCTTT